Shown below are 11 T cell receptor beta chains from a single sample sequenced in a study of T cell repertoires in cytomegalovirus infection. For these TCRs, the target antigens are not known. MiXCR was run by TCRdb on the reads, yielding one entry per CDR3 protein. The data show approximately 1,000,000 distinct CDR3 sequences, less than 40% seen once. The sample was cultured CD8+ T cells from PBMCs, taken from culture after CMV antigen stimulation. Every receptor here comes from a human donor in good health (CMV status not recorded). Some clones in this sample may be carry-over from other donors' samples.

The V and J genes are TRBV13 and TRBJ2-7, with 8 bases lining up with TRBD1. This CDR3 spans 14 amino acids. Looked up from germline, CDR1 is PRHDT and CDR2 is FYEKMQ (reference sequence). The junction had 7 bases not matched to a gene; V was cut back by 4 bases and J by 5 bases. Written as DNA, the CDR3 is TGTGCCAGCAGCTCCCGACAGGGGAGGAACGAGCAGTACGTC. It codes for CASSSRQGRNEQYV.

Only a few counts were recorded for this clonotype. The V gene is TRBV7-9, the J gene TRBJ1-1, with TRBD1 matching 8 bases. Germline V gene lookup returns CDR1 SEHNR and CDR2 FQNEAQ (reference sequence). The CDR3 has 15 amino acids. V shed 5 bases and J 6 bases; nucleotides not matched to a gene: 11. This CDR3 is CASSPTGTGNPEAFF. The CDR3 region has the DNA TGTGCCAGCAGCCCCACCGGGACAGGCAATCCTGAAGCTTTCTTT. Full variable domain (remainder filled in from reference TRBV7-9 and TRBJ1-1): DTGVSQNPRHKITKRGQNVTFRCDPISEHNRLYWYRQTLGQGPEFLTYFQNEAQLEKSRLLSDRFSAERPKGSFSTLEIQRTEQGDSAMYLCASSPTGTGNPEAFFGQGTRLTVV.

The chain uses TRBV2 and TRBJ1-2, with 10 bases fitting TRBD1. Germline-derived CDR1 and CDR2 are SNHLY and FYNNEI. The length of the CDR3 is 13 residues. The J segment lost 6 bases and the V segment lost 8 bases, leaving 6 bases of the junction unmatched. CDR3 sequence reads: CASWRDRGNGYTF. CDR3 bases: TGTGCCAGCTGGAGGGACAGGGGAAATGGCTACACCTTC.

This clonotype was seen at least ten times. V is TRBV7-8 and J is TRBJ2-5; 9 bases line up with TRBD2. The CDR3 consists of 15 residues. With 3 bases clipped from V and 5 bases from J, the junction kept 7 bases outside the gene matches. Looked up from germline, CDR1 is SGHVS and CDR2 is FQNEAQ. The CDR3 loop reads CASSFGGGAGETQYF. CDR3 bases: TGTGCCAGCAGCTTCGGCGGGGGGGCCGGGGAGACCCAGTACTTC.

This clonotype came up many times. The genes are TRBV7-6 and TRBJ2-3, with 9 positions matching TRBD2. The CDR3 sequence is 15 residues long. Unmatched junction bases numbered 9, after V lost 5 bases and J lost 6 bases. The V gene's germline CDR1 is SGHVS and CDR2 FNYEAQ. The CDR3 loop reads CASSPRLAVRDTQYF. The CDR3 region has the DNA TGTGCCAGCAGCCCTAGACTAGCGGTTCGGGATACGCAGTATTTT.

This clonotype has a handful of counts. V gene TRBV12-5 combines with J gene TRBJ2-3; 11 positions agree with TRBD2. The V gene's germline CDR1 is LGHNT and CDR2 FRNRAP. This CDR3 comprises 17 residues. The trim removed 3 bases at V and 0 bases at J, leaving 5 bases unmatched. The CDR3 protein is CASGFGTSGASTDTQYF. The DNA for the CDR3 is TGTGCTAGTGGTTTTGGGACTAGCGGAGCTAGCACAGATACGCAGTATTTT.

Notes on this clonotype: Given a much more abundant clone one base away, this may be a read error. CDR3 in amino acids: CAGSLISTGGTNTQYF. The CDR3 nucleotides read TGTGCCGGCAGCTTAATTAGCACAGGGGGCACAAATACGCAGTATTTT. This chain uses TRBV7-2 with TRBJ2-3; the match to TRBD1 covers 9 bases. The CDR3 length is 16 residues. The germline V gene encodes CDR1 SGHTA and CDR2 FQGNSA.

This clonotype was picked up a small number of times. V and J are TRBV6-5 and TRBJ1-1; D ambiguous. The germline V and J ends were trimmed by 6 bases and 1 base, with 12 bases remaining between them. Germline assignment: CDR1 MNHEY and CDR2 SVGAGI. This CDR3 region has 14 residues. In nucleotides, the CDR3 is TGTGCCAGCAGCTCCTGGGGAGGGAACACTGAAGCTTTCTTT. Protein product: CASSSWGGNTEAFF.

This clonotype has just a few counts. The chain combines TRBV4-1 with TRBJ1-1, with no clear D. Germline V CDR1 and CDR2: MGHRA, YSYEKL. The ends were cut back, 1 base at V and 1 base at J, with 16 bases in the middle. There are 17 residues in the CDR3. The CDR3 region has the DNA TGCGCCAGCAGCCAAGTGAACTATGGCAAGACGAACACTGAAGCTTTCTTT. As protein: CASSQVNYGKTNTEAFF.

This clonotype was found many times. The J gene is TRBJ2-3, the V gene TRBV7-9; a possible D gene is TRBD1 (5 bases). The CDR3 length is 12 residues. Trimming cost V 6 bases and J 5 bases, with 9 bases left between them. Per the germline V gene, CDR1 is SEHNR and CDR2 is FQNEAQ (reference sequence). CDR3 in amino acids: CASSLQGDTQYF. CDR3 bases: TGTGCCAGCAGTTTGCAGGGAGATACGCAGTATTTT.

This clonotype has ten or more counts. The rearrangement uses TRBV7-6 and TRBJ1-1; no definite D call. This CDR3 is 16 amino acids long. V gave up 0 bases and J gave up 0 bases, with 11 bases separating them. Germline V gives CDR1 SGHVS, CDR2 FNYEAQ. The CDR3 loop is CASSLAGGLVNTEAFF. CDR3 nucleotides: TGTGCCAGCAGCTTAGCAGGAGGGTTGGTGAACACTGAAGCTTTCTTT.